These T cell receptor beta chains were read from a single sample in a study of blood T cell repertoires in COVID-19. TCRdb's copy holds only in-frame clones and misses some; the assay was immunoSEQ multiplex PCR. The sample holds tens of thousands of clones, over 70% seen once. The sample was peripheral blood. The source of these receptors is a woman aged 65 to 85 with acute or convalescent COVID-19. CDR3s include the opening cysteine and the closing phenylalanine or tryptophan. The D gene is left open where the match is weak. Not all rows give a size; the values are once, few, many and, for expanded clones, a class.

clone_size | j_call | v_call | d_call | cdr3_nt | cdr3_aa
NA | TRBJ2-2 | TRBV4-2 | TRBD2 | TGTGCCAGCAGCCAAGGGGTACTAGCGGGAGGGCCGGGCACCGGGGAGCTGTTTTTT | CASSQGVLAGGPGTGELFF
NA | TRBJ2-3 | TRBV27 | TRBD1 | TGTGCCAGCCGTGCCGGGACAGTTAGCACAGATACGCAGTATTTT | CASRAGTVSTDTQYF
NA | TRBJ1-3 | TRBV3-1/TRBV3-2 | NA | TGTGCCAGCAGCCAAGTACCAGGAACTTCTGGAAACACCATATATTTT | CASSQVPGTSGNTIYF
NA | TRBJ2-7 | TRBV5-1 | NA | TGCGCCAGCAGCTACGAAGACACCAGAGGGGAGCAGTACTTC | CASSYEDTRGEQYF
NA | TRBJ1-4 | TRBV6-5 | NA | TGTGCCAGCAGTTACTCGCGGGGTGGTGAAAAACTGTTTTTT | CASSYSRGGEKLFF
NA | TRBJ1-4 | TRBV7-2 | TRBD1 | TGTGCCAGCAGCAAAGGGACAGCTGAAAAACTGTTTTTT | CASSKGTAEKLFF
few | TRBJ2-3 | TRBV27 | NA | TGTGCCAGCAGCCGAACCGGGAACACAGATACGCAGTATTTT | CASSRTGNTDTQYF
NA | TRBJ2-7 | TRBV11-2 | TRBD1 | TGTGCCAGCAGCTTAGTACAGGGGGCACCCTACGAGCAGTACTTC | CASSLVQGAPYEQYF
NA | TRBJ1-1 | TRBV27 | TRBD1 | TGTGCCAGCAGTAGAGGACAGGGGGCAAGAAGGAACACTGAAGCTTTCTTT | CASSRGQGARRNTEAFF
few | TRBJ1-6 | TRBV7-3 | TRBD1 | TGTGCCAGCAGCCTCGACACAGGGGGCACGTCACCCCTCCACTTT | CASSLDTGGTSPLHF
NA | TRBJ2-7 | TRBV6-6 | TRBD1 | TGTGCCAGCAGCGATGGACAGGGGCTAACCTACGAGCAGTACTTC | CASSDGQGLTYEQYF
once | TRBJ1-1 | TRBV6-2/TRBV6-3 | NA | TGTGCCAGCAGTCAGGGAATAAGCGAAGCTTTCTTT | CASSQGISEAFF
NA | TRBJ1-3 | TRBV28 | NA | TGTGCCAGCAGTTATCGTGGAAACACCATATATTTT | CASSYRGNTIYF